This record concerns one T cell receptor beta chain sequence. The CDR3 has 15 residues. Germline V lookup: CDR1 LNHDA, CDR2 SQIVND (reference sequence). V dropped 2 bases and J dropped 0 bases, with 8 bases sitting between them. In the source study's methods: Using reference gene primer amplification, nucleated cell counts were estimated. Sequencing used immunoSEQ multiplex PCR; TCRdb keeps in-frame clones, though not all of them. V, J and clone size are those of that table, while D and trimming were read from the DNA. The table shows roughly 180,000 clones, with roughly 79% occurring only once. Enrolled during active infection, Seattle patients were then followed longitudinally. These data originate in a study of blood T cell repertoires in COVID-19. As for the study in general: Samples came from the United States, Italy and Spain, spanning acute and convalescent COVID-19. Sources were T cells, B-cell-depleted T cells, or PBMCs; the material itself was cDNA or gDNA.

The sequence was obtained from a woman between 35 and 50 years old with COVID-19, enrolled during active disease. The chain couples TRBV19 to TRBJ2-1, with D perhaps matching TRBD2 (5 bases). What was sequenced was peripheral blood. The CDR3 DNA reads as TGTGCCAGTAGTATATGGGCGGGCTCCTACAATGAGCAGTTCTTC. It encodes CASSIWAGSYNEQFF.